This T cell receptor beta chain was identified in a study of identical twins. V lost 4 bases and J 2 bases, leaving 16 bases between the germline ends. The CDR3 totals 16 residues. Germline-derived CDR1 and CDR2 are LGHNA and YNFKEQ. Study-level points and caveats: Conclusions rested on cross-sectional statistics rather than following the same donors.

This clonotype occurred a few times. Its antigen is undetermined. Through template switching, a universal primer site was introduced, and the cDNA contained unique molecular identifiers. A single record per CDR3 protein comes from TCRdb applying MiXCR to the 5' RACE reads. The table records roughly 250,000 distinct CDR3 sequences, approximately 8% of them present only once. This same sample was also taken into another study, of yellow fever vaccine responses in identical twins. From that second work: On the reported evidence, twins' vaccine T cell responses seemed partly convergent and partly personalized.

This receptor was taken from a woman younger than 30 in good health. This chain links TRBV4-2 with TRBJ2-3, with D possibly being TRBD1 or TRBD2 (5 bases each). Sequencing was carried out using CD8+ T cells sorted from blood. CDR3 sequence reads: CASSPLKSGHTDTQYF. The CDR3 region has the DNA TGTGCCAGCAGCCCTTTGAAAAGCGGACACACAGATACGCAGTATTTT.